This is a list of T cell receptor beta chains from one sample in a study of response to subunit inactivated influenza vaccine. MiXCR, run by TCRdb on the RT-PCR reads, gives a single entry per CDR3 protein. The data contain 650,000 to 800,000 distinct CDR3 sequences, about a fifth of them singletons. The sample here was PBMCs from blood, taken 4 to 6 days after vaccination. These receptors originate from a man aged 50 to 60 who received an inactivated influenza vaccine. The CDR3 runs from the conserved cysteine through the conserved F or W. Each record gives: D gene, J gene, V gene, clone size, CDR3 DNA, CDR3 protein. D genes are given only for firm matches. Expanded clones are given a class, and other clones once, few, many or no size at all.

. | TRBJ2-2 | TRBV12-3/TRBV12-4 | . | TGTGCCAGCAGCCCAACTGGTTCGAACACCGGGGAGCTGTTTTTT | CASSPTGSNTGELFF
TRBD2 | TRBJ2-5 | TRBV27 | few | TGTGCCAGCAGTGAACTCGGACTAGCGGGTGGAAAAGAGACCCAGTACTTC | CASSELGLAGGKETQYF
TRBD1 | TRBJ1-5 | TRBV5-5 | many | TGTGCCAGCAGCGTAGGGATAAGGGCTAAGGGACAGCAGCCCCAGCATTTT | CASSVGIRAKGQQPQHF
. | TRBJ2-3 | TRBV5-1 | many | TGCGCCAGCAGCCAACAAGACTCGCGCACAGATACGCAGTATTTT | CASSQQDSRTDTQYF
. | TRBJ2-7 | TRBV5-5 | . | TGTGCCAGCAGCTTGGAGGCGGCCAAAACATCACAAGGGTACTTC | CASSLEAAKTSQGYF
TRBD2 | TRBJ2-1 | TRBV20-1 | . | TGCAGTGCTAGAGATGCGAGCGGGAGGGCCTATCTCAATGAGCAGTTCTTC | CSARDASGRAYLNEQFF
TRBD2 | TRBJ2-7 | TRBV6-2/TRBV6-3 | . | TGTGCCAGCAGTTACTCGAATCCAGTCACTAGCGGGAGAAGAGGTTCGTACGAGCAGTACTTC | CASSYSNPVTSGRRGSYEQYF
TRBD2 | TRBJ2-1 | TRBV12-3/TRBV12-4 | once | TGTGCCAGCAGGCTCACTAGCGGGGGGTGGGTTGAGCAGTTCTTC | CASRLTSGGWVEQFF
. | TRBJ2-7 | TRBV29-1 | few | TGCAGCATAAGGACCACCTACGAGCAGTACTTC | CSIRTTYEQYF
TRBD2 | TRBJ2-7 | TRBV7-9 | . | TGTGCCAGCAGCTTAGATCGGGGGGTAAACGACGAGCAGTACTTC | CASSLDRGVNDEQYF
. | TRBJ2-5 | TRBV10-1 | . | TGCGCCAGCAGTGATTCCGGGGGCCCAGAGACCCAGTACTTC | CASSDSGGPETQYF
. | TRBJ2-7 | TRBV5-1 | few | TGCGCCAGCAGCTTGGAGGGGGGCCCCCCCTACGAGCAGTACTTC | CASSLEGGPPYEQYF
. | TRBJ2-2 | TRBV10-2 | . | TGCGCCAGCAGGGACGGTAGCAGAGTCGCGAACACCGGGGAGCTGTTTTTT | CASRDGSRVANTGELFF
. | TRBJ2-1 | TRBV4-1 | . | TGCGCCAGCAGCCAAGAGGAACAGGGCTCTTATGAGCAGTTCTTC | CASSQEEQGSYEQFF
. | TRBJ2-3 | TRBV20-1 | many | TGCAGTGCTAGAGGGACGCAGTATTTT | CSARGTQYF
TRBD1 | TRBJ2-4 | TRBV5-1 | many | TGCGCCAGCAGCCCCCTGGCGAGGACAGGGTCGAACATTCAGTACTTC | CASSPLARTGSNIQYF
. | TRBJ2-1 | TRBV6-1 | . | TGTGCCAGCAGCCGGTACGGCCGTGGCGGTGGTAATGAGCAGTTCTTC | CASSRYGRGGGNEQFF
. | TRBJ2-2 | TRBV7-8 | few | TGTGCCAGCAGCTTAGCGTTCTTGGGGGAGCTGTTTTTT | CASSLAFLGELFF
TRBD1 | TRBJ2-7 | TRBV5-6 | many | TGTGCCAGCACCAAGGACAGGGCCGACGAGCAGTACTTC | CASTKDRADEQYF
TRBD1 | TRBJ1-5 | TRBV20-1 | few | TGCAGTGCTAGTTCTACTGGACAGGAAACGGTGCCCCAGCATTTT | CSASSTGQETVPQHF
TRBD2 | TRBJ2-5 | TRBV23-1 | . | TGCGCCAGCAGCCCACCGGGGGGAGGGAGGGAGACCCAGTACTTC | CASSPPGGGRETQYF
TRBD1 | TRBJ1-6 | TRBV30 | . | TGTGCCTGGAAACAGGGGCAGACAACCAATTCACCCCTCCACTTT | CAWKQGQTTNSPLHF
TRBD1 | TRBJ1-6 | TRBV30 | few | TGTGCCTGGACGGGACAGCTAAATTCACCCCTCCACTTT | CAWTGQLNSPLHF
TRBD2 | TRBJ2-2 | TRBV7-2 | few | TGTGCCAGCAGCTGGTCTAGCGGGACCGGGGAGCTGTTTTTT | CASSWSSGTGELFF
TRBD2 | TRBJ2-3 | TRBV20-1 | few | TGCAGTGCTAGAGATGTAGCCACTACTAGCGGGGGAGGTACGCAGTATTTT | CSARDVATTSGGGTQYF
TRBD1 | TRBJ2-3 | TRBV20-1 | . | TGCAGTGCTAGAGCGACCAGCGGACAGGGCACAGATACGCAGTATTTT | CSARATSGQGTDTQYF
TRBD2 | TRBJ2-5 | TRBV18 | . | TGTGCCAGCTCACATTCGACTAGCGGGGGGACCCAAGAGACCCAGTACTTC | CASSHSTSGGTQETQYF
. | TRBJ1-4 | TRBV9 | . | TGTGCCAGCAGCGTAGGAGGGGCGCATGAAAAACTGTTTTTT | CASSVGGAHEKLFF
TRBD2 | TRBJ2-7 | TRBV20-1 | . | TGCAGTGCTACCCGGACTAGCGGGGGGCCCCACGAGCAGTACTTC | CSATRTSGGPHEQYF
TRBD1 | TRBJ1-1 | TRBV6-1 | . | TGTGCCAGCAGGAGGGACAGGGGGGACACTGAAGCTTTCTTT | CASRRDRGDTEAFF
. | TRBJ1-3 | TRBV4-3 | . | TGCGCCAGCAGCCAAGAGACAGAAACCTTCTCTGGAAACACCATATATTTT | CASSQETETFSGNTIYF
. | TRBJ1-1 | TRBV28 | few | TGTGCCTGCAGTCTCGGCGATGCGGGGAGCACTGAAGCTTTCTTT | CACSLGDAGSTEAFF
. | TRBJ2-7 | TRBV10-1 | few | TGCGCCAGCAGTGACGGGCTATGGCAGTACTTC | CASSDGLWQYF
. | TRBJ2-7 | TRBV12-3/TRBV12-4 | many | TGTGCCAGCAGTTTAAGGCACAACTACGAGCAGTACTTC | CASSLRHNYEQYF
. | TRBJ2-7 | TRBV6-2/TRBV6-3 | . | TGTGCCAGCGCCAGGGTCGGTGCCGACGAGCAGTACTTC | CASARVGADEQYF
TRBD2 | TRBJ2-1 | TRBV3-1 | . | TGTGCCAGCAGCCAGCCCACGGGGGGCAATGAGCAGTTCTTC | CASSQPTGGNEQFF
TRBD2 | TRBJ2-5 | TRBV9 | . | TGTGCCAGCAGCCCCCGGGGGGATCAAGAGACCCAGTACTTC | CASSPRGDQETQYF
TRBD2 | TRBJ2-1 | TRBV12-3/TRBV12-4 | . | TGTGCCAGCAGTTTAGTAGGACTAGCGGGAGATGAGCAGTTCTTC | CASSLVGLAGDEQFF
. | TRBJ1-1 | TRBV4-3 | once | TGCGCCAGCAGCCGTTCGACAGTGAACACTGAAGCTTTCTTT | CASSRSTVNTEAFF
. | TRBJ2-7 | TRBV29-1 | . | TGCAGCGTCCGGGGCTACAGGGACCCCTACGAGCAGTACTTC | CSVRGYRDPYEQYF
. | TRBJ1-1 | TRBV5-1 | . | TGCGCCAGCAGAGGACAGTCAATCACTGAAGCTTTCTTT | CASRGQSITEAFF
TRBD1 | TRBJ2-4 | TRBV20-1 | many | TGCAGTGCTAGGACCTCCGGGACAGGGAACATTCAGTACTTC | CSARTSGTGNIQYF
. | TRBJ2-1 | TRBV7-3 | . | TGTGCCAGCAGCCTGGAGGGGGGGGTTTTCAATGAGCAGTTCTTC | CASSLEGGVFNEQFF
. | TRBJ1-1 | TRBV30 | many | TGTGCCTGGACCCCCCGTCAACCAAACACTGAAGCTTTCTTT | CAWTPRQPNTEAFF
TRBD1 | TRBJ2-7 | TRBV29-1 | many | TGCAGCGTTAGCGGCAGGGGGCTTTACGAGCAGTACTTC | CSVSGRGLYEQYF
. | TRBJ2-1 | TRBV4-3 | . | TGCGCCAGCAGCCAAGATCCCGCTAGTCGTTACCACAATGAGCAGTTCTTC | CASSQDPASRYHNEQFF
TRBD1 | TRBJ1-6 | TRBV9 | few | TGTGCCAGCAGCGGGGGACAGCCGAATTCACCCCTCCACTTT | CASSGGQPNSPLHF
TRBD2 | TRBJ2-7 | TRBV20-1 | few | TGCAGTGCGCTCCGTGGCGGGAGAGATTACGAGCAGTACTTC | CSALRGGRDYEQYF
TRBD2 | TRBJ2-3 | TRBV29-1 | many | TGCAGCGTCAGCGGGAGAAGCACAGATACGCAGTATTTT | CSVSGRSTDTQYF
TRBD2 | TRBJ2-3 | TRBV7-8 | . | TGTGCCAGCAGCTTAGGGCTAGCGGGAGTTAGCACAGATACGCAGTATTTT | CASSLGLAGVSTDTQYF
TRBD2 | TRBJ2-1 | TRBV20-1 | few | TGCAGTGCTAGGACTAGCGGGAGTACTGATGAGCAGTTCTTC | CSARTSGSTDEQFF
TRBD1 | TRBJ1-2 | TRBV6-1 | . | TGTGCCAGCAGTGATCGGTGGGACAGAAGCTATGGCTACACCTTC | CASSDRWDRSYGYTF
. | TRBJ1-5 | TRBV2 | . | TGTGCCAGCAGTATGGACAGAATTAATCAGCCCCAGCATTTT | CASSMDRINQPQHF
. | TRBJ1-2 | TRBV25-1 | . | TGTGCCAGCAGTGAATATTGGTCCAACTATGGCTACACCTTC | CASSEYWSNYGYTF
. | TRBJ1-6 | TRBV27 | few | TGTGCCAGCAGTTTTTTGGGATCTAATTCACCCCTCCACTTT | CASSFLGSNSPLHF